This T cell receptor beta chain was captured by sequencing in a study of OX40 agonist ivuxolimab in advanced cancers. The overall study: Past anti-PD-1, anti-PD-L1 or anti-CTLA-4 therapy was accepted, and 35% to 45% had received some. Findings and caveats of the study: Relative to CD4+ cells, CD8+ T cells on average had more expanded clones.

Measured with immunoSEQ multiplex PCR; TCRdb has only the in-frame clones, and not every one. Of 98,000 or so clones in the sample, about 91% were seen once. Notes on this clone: Antigen unknown.

The V end was cut by 3 bases, the J end by 2 bases, with 8 bases between. The CDR3 loop spans 14 amino acids. Germline-derived CDR1 and CDR2 are KGHSH and LQKENI. This specimen consisted of CD4+ or CD8+ T cells sorted from blood, obtained in a trial of the OX40 agonist ivuxolimab. The V gene is TRBV18, the J gene TRBJ1-3; D may be TRBD1 (5 bases). The TCR sequence derives from an adult with an advanced solid tumor such as melanoma, head and neck, liver or kidney cancer. DNA of the CDR3: TGTGCCAGCTCACCCCGGGACCCTGGAAACACCATATATTTT. It translates to CASSPRDPGNTIYF.